Shown below are 15 T cell receptor beta chains from a single sample sequenced in a study of control samples from healthy donors and cancer patients. Sequencing was performed with immunoSEQ multiplex PCR; in TCRdb, only in-frame clones are kept and a portion is missing. The data show about 61,000 clones, 85% to 90% seen once. The specimen was PBMCs. The receptors were sampled from a man between 60 and 70 years old with colorectal cancer.

DNA for the CDR3: TGCGCCAGCAGCCCACGGACAGGGGAACAGCCCCAGCATTTT. Translating gives CASSPRTGEQPQHF. This chain links TRBV5-1 with TRBJ1-5, with 9 bases fitting TRBD1. This CDR3 is built from 14 residues. After removal of 4 bases from V and 7 bases from J, the junction contained 6 bases not matched to a gene. Germline assignment: CDR1 SGHRS and CDR2 YFSETQ. Full variable domain (rest looked up from reference TRBV5-1 and TRBJ1-5): KAGVTQTPRYLIKTRGQQVTLSCSPISGHRSVSWYQQTPGQGLQFLFEYFSETQRNKGNFPGRFSGRQFSNSRSEMNVSTLELGDSALYLCASSPRTGEQPQHFGDGTRLSIL.

The chain has TRBV19 and TRBJ2-2; D perhaps matches TRBD2 (6 bases). The CDR3 consists of 14 residues. V lost 5 bases and J lost 5, with 12 bases in between. The germline V gene has CDR1 LNHDA and CDR2 SQIVND (reference sequence). CDR3 protein: CASSAWEATGELFF. CDR3 bases: TGTGCCAGTAGTGCATGGGAGGCGACCGGGGAGCTGTTTTTT.

The chain uses TRBV4-3 and TRBJ1-2, with D maybe TRBD1 (6 bases). The CDR3 has 16 amino acids. Germline V gene sequence: CDR1 LGHNA, CDR2 YSLEER. Trimming removed 0 bases from V and 4 bases from J, with 15 bases in between. CDR3 residues: CASSQEDTGRLYGYTF. CDR3 nucleotides: TGCGCCAGCAGCCAAGAGGATACAGGGCGCCTCTATGGCTACACCTTC.

The CDR3 sequence is CASSGTGASGAGYTGELFF. The CDR3, as DNA: TGTGCCAGCAGCGGAACCGGGGCCTCGGGGGCGGGGTACACCGGGGAGCTGTTTTTT. The gene calls are TRBV6-2 or TRBV6-3 and TRBJ2-2; D is perhaps TRBD1 or TRBD2 (6 bases each). Per germline, CDR1 MNHEY and CDR2 SVGEGT. Trimming shortened V by 6 bases and J by 3 bases, and 26 bases separated the two germline ends. This CDR3 has 19 amino acids.

V usage is TRBV3-1 (or the pseudogene TRBV3-2) and J usage is TRBJ1-5; unclear D gene. V lost 1 base and J lost 2, with 6 bases in between. Germline V gives CDR1 LGHDT, CDR2 YNNKEL (reference sequence). The CDR3 is made up of 14 amino acids. CDR3 in amino acids: CASSQAGGNQPQHF. CDR3 nucleotides: TGTGCCAGCAGCCAAGCCGGGGGCAATCAGCCCCAGCATTTT.

Comment on this clone: Because the CDR3 is missing its conserved closing phenylalanine or tryptophan, this is likely a read error. The DNA is omitted, as the CDR3 cannot be located on it reliably, and the CDR3 follows TCRdb's listing. The V gene is TRBV6-1, the J gene TRBJ2-4; the listed D gene, TRBD1, was not tested against the DNA. The CDR3 numbers 11 amino acids, ends counted. Germline V CDR1 and CDR2: MNHNS, SASEGT. CDR3 loop: CASSEAWQIFV.

In DNA, the CDR3 is TGTGCCAGCAGCTTACAGGGGCCTGTGGAGCTGTTTTTT. Protein product: CASSLQGPVELFF. The chain is built from TRBV13 and TRBJ2-2; perhaps TRBD1 as D (6 bases). This CDR3 comprises 13 residues. With 2 bases removed from V and 10 bases from J, the gap between germline ends came to 11 bases. CDR1 is PRHDT and CDR2 is FYEKMQ in the germline V gene (reference sequence).

The chain couples TRBV30 to TRBJ2-3; a weak D match, TRBD1 (5 bases). The CDR3 is 15 residues long. The germline CDR1 and CDR2 sequences are GTSNPN and SVGIG (reference sequence). The V gene lost 0 bases and the J gene lost 4 bases, with 14 bases spanning the gap. CDR3 amino acids: CAWSVRGATADTQYF. CDR3 in DNA: TGTGCCTGGAGTGTACGTGGGGCCACAGCAGATACGCAGTATTTT.

V is TRBV5-5 and J is TRBJ2-1, with TRBD2 matching over 14 bases. From germline, CDR1 is SGHKS and CDR2 YYEKEE (reference sequence). V gave up 0 bases and J gave up 9 bases; unmatched junction bases: 2. The CDR3 length is 15 residues. This CDR3 reads CASSLEGLAGGEQFF. In DNA form, the CDR3 reads TGTGCCAGCAGCTTGGAAGGACTAGCGGGGGGTGAGCAGTTCTTC.

This clone qualifies as medium-sized. The V and J genes are TRBV6-4 and TRBJ2-2; the D is unclear. The V end was cut by 10 bases, the J end by 3 bases, with 15 bases between. Germline loops: CDR1 MRHNA, CDR2 SNTAGT. The CDR3 runs 14 residues. The CDR3 reads CATAVQPDTGELFF. The CDR3 DNA reads as TGTGCCACCGCGGTTCAACCGGACACCGGGGAGCTGTTTTTT.

The V call is TRBV5-5, the J call TRBJ2-7; the D is unclear. Trimming shortened V by 0 bases and J by 2 bases, and 6 bases separated the two germline ends. The CDR3 covers 13 residues. Germline V lookup: CDR1 SGHKS, CDR2 YYEKEE (reference sequence). CDR3 sequence (DNA): TGTGCCAGCAGCTTGGCTGGTACCTACGAGCAGTACTTC. Protein: CASSLAGTYEQYF. The full variable domain, completed using reference TRBV5-5 and TRBJ2-7, is DAGVTQSPTHLIKTRGQQVTLRCSPISGHKSVSWYQQVLGQGPQFIFQYYEKEERGRGNFPDRFSARQFPNYSSELNVNALLLGDSALYLCASSLAGTYEQYFGPGTRLTVT.

There are a few counts of this clone. V and J are TRBV7-9 and TRBJ2-1; the D is unclear. The CDR3 is made up of 15 amino acids. V lost 5 bases, J lost 10 bases, and 21 bases lay in between. From germline, CDR1 is SEHNR and CDR2 FQNEAQ (reference sequence). The CDR3 here is CASSPMVLGTIEQFF. CDR3 in DNA: TGTGCCAGCAGCCCCATGGTATTAGGTACAATCGAGCAGTTCTTC. The full variable domain, completed using reference TRBV7-9 and TRBJ2-1, is DTGVSQNPRHKITKRGQNVTFRCDPISEHNRLYWYRQTLGQGPEFLTYFQNEAQLEKSRLLSDRFSAERPKGSFSTLEIQRTEQGDSAMYLCASSPMVLGTIEQFFGPGTRLTVL.

The chain uses TRBV6-5 and TRBJ1-3, with 7 bases identical to TRBD1. This CDR3 is built from 15 residues. Unmatched junction bases numbered 4, after V lost 5 bases and J lost 0 bases. In germline, CDR1 is MNHEY, CDR2 SVGAGI. In DNA, the CDR3 is TGTGCCAGCAGTAGACAGGGAAGCTCTGGAAACACCATATATTTT. Translated: CASSRQGSSGNTIYF.

This clone was seen a handful of times. The V gene is TRBV7-2, the J gene TRBJ1-5; perhaps TRBD1 as D (5 bases). Trimming removed 6 bases from V and 6 bases from J, with 15 bases in between. The CDR3 runs to 14 residues. Germline V gene lookup returns CDR1 SGHTA and CDR2 FQGNSA. The CDR3 loop is CASRPPGSGQPQHF. The CDR3, as DNA: TGTGCCAGCAGACCCCCAGGGTCCGGTCAGCCCCAGCATTTT.

The chain joins TRBV5-1 to TRBJ2-7; 13 bases line up with TRBD2. This CDR3 has 16 residues. In germline, CDR1 is SGHRS, CDR2 YFSETQ. The ends lost 5 bases at V and 5 bases at J; junction bases unmatched: 10. The CDR3 loop is CASRLGGTSGAHEQYF. CDR3 DNA sequence: TGCGCCAGCAGACTGGGGGGGACTAGCGGGGCTCACGAGCAGTACTTC.